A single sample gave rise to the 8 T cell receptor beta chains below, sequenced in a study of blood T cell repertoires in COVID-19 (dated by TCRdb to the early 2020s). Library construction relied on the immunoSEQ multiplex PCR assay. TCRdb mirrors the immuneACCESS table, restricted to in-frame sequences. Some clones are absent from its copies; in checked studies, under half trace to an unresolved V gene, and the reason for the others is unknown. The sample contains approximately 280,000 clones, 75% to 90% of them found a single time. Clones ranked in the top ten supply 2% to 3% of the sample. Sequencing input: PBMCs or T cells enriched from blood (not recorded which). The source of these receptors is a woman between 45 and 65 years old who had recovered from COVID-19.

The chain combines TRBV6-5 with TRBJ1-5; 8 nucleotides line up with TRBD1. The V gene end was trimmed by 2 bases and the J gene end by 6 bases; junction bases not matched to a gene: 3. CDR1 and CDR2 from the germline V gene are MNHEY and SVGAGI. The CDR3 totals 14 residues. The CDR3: CASSYTGGSQPQHF. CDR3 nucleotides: TGTGCCAGCAGTTACACAGGGGGAAGTCAGCCCCAGCATTTT.

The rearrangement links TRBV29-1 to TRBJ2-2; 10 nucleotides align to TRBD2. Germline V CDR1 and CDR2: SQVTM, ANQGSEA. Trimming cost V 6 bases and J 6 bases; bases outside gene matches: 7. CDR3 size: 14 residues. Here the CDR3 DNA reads TGCAGCGTACCGGGACTAGCGAGGCCCGGGGAGCTGTTTTTT. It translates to CSVPGLARPGELFF.

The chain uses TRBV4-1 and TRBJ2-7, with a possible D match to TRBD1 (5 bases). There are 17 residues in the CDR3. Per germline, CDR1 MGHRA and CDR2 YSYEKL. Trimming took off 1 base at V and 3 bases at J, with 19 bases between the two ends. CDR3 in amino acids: CASSQGRADPGYYEQYF. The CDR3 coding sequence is TGCGCCAGCAGCCAAGGTAGGGCTGATCCAGGGTACTACGAGCAGTACTTC.

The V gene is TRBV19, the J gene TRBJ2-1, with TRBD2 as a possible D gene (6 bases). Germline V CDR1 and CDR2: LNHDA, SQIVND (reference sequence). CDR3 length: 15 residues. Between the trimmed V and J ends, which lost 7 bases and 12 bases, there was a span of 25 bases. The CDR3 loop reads CASTPMGGVGSVQFF. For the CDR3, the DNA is TGTGCCAGTACCCCTATGGGCGGGGTAGGGTCGGTGCAGTTCTTC.

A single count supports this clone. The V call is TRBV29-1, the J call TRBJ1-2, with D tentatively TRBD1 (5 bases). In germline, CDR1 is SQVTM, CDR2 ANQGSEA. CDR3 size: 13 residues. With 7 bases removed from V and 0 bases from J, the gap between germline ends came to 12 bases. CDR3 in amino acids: CSGGGDSNYGYTF. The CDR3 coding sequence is TGCAGCGGGGGCGGGGACTCTAACTATGGCTACACCTTC.

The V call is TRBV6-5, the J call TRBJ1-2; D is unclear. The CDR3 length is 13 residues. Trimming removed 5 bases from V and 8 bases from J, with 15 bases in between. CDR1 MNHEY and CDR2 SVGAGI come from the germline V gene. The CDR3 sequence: CASSRTPREGYTF. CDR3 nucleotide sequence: TGTGCCAGCAGTCGTACCCCCCGGGAAGGCTACACCTTC.

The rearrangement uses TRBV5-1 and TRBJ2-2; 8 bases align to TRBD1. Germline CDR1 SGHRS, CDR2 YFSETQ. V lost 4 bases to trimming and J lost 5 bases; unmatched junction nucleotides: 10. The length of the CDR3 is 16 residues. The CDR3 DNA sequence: TGCGCCAGCAGCGAGCTGCAGGGGGCAGGAACCGGGGAGCTGTTTTTT. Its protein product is CASSELQGAGTGELFF.

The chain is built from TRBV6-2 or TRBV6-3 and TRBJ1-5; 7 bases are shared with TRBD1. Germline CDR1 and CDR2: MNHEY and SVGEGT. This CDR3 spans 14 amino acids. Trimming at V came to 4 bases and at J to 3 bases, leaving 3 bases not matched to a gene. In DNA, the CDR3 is TGTGCCAGCAGTTCCGACAGGGACAATCAGCCCCAGCATTTT. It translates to CASSSDRDNQPQHF.